The clone carrying this TCR beta chain came up once. The antigen is undetermined. Germline V lookup: CDR1 MNHEY, CDR2 SMNVEV (reference sequence). This CDR3 contains 15 residues. Trimming left V 4 bases short and J 4 bases short, with 11 bases between. The sample originates from a study of radiotherapy plus CTLA-4 blockade in lung cancer. Study summary: Patients showed objective responses in under 20% of cases and disease control in roughly 30%.

General study points: After treatment with radiotherapy plus ipilimumab, TCR clones that came from the tumor expanded in blood.

TCRdb's copy holds only in-frame clones and misses some; the assay was immunoSEQ multiplex PCR. The data show 81,000 or so clones, with more than 60% seen just once and roughly 23% held by the top ten. This clonotype was sampled from a human donor with non-small cell lung cancer whose response to radiotherapy plus ipilimumab could not be evaluated. Some clones in this sample may be carry-over from other donors' samples. The rearrangement uses TRBV27 and TRBJ2-6, with D uncertain. Sample: peripheral blood, taken from a patient treated with radiotherapy plus ipilimumab. The CDR3 reads CASSSVLSGANVLTF. The CDR3 DNA follows: TGTGCCAGCAGTTCGGTGCTTAGCGGGGCCAACGTCCTGACTTTC. The whole variable domain, remainder taken from reference TRBV27 and TRBJ2-6, is EAQVTQNPRYLITVTGKKLTVTCSQNMNHEYMSWYRQDPGLGLRQIYYSMNVEVTDKGDVPEGYKVSRKEKRNFPLILESPSPNQTSLYFCASSSVLSGANVLTFGAGSRLTVL.